This T cell receptor (beta chain) was captured by sequencing in a study of cytomegalovirus exposure and HLA in healthy donors. With regard to this clone: Its antigen is undetermined.

Germline V gene lookup returns CDR1 MNHEY and CDR2 SMNVEV (reference sequence). The V and J ends lost 7 bases and 6 bases, in that order; junction bases with no gene match: 8. The CDR3 runs 15 residues. Notes on the study in general: Earlier findings revealed that most TCR beta V segments proved productive either about 87% or about 30% of the time. Presence/absence analyses supposed approximately even sequencing depth among donors.

The PCR employed 60 Vbeta primers together with 13 Jbeta primers. Clones were read by immunoSEQ multiplex PCR, and TCRdb kept only the in-frame ones, dropping some. The sample holds over 85,000 clones, roughly 80% seen once. The receptor was derived from a man aged 25 to 45 in good health and CMV-seropositive. Sequenced input: PBMCs. The chain carries TRBV27 and TRBJ2-1; 11 bases are a match to TRBD2. Written as DNA, the CDR3 is TGTGCCAGCAACCTAATAGCGGGGGGGATCAATGAGCAGTTCTTC. Translation gives CASNLIAGGINEQFF.